These 21 T cell receptor beta chains originate from one sample sequenced in a study of shared clonotypes between healthy human individuals. Some clones are missing from TCRdb's copy, which holds only in-frame ones; the method was immunoSEQ multiplex PCR. Here the sample spans fewer than 1.8 million clones, less than 99% being singletons. The specimen sequenced was naive CD4+ T cells sorted from blood. Subset of the sample: CD45RA+ positively selected. The source of these receptors is a man in his thirties or forties in good health.

The V gene is TRBV11-1, the J gene TRBJ2-7, with 8 bases identical to TRBD1. Trimming removed 5 bases from V and 2 bases from J; junction bases left unmatched: 14. CDR1 is SGHAT and CDR2 is FQDESV in the germline V gene (reference sequence). This CDR3 spans 17 amino acids. The CDR3 nucleotides are TGTGCCAGCAGCCCTAACAGGGGGACTCTAGCCACCTACGAGCAGTACTTC. Translating gives CASSPNRGTLATYEQYF. The variable domain in full, completed from reference TRBV11-1 and TRBJ2-7, reads EAEVAQSPRYKITEKSQAVAFWCDPISGHATLYWYRQILGQGPELLVQFQDESVVDDSQLPKDRFSAERLKGVDSTLKIQPAELGDSAMYLCASSPNRGTLATYEQYFGPGTRLTVT.

The chain employs TRBV5-1 and TRBJ2-1; weak D call: TRBD2 (6 bases). This CDR3 contains 15 residues. Germline V CDR1 and CDR2: SGHRS, YFSETQ. Trimming left V 0 bases short and J 5 bases short, with 12 bases between. In DNA form, the CDR3 reads TGCGCCAGCAGCTTGGGGAGGGTTTGGGACAATGAGCAGTTCTTC. This translates into CASSLGRVWDNEQFF.

The chain employs TRBV18 and TRBJ2-7; D unresolved. Germline V gives CDR1 KGHSH, CDR2 LQKENI. Between the trimmed V and J ends, which lost 3 bases and 5 bases, there was a span of 23 bases. The CDR3 is 17 amino acids. DNA for the CDR3: TGTGCCAGCTCACCTAGTTATACCCTGTCAAGGTCGGACGAGCAGTACTTC. This encodes CASSPSYTLSRSDEQYF.

In its sample, this clone was seen once. This rearrangement joins TRBV12-5 to TRBJ1-5; 11 nucleotides agree with TRBD1. V gave up 4 bases and J gave up 1 base; unmatched junction bases: 6. The CDR3 totals 17 residues. Per the germline V gene, CDR1 is LGHNT and CDR2 is FRNRAP. For the CDR3, the DNA is TGTGCTAGTGGTTCCCTGGACAGGGGGCGAAGCAATCAGCCCCAGCATTTT. Protein: CASGSLDRGRSNQPQHF.

The chain couples TRBV4-3 to TRBJ1-5; D not resolved. The CDR3 is 14 residues long. Germline CDR1 is LGHNA and CDR2 is YSLEER. The ends were cut back, 3 bases at V and 0 bases at J, with 6 bases in the middle. The CDR3 sequence: CASSQDLSNQPQHF. CDR3 DNA sequence: TGCGCCAGCAGCCAGGACCTTAGCAATCAGCCCCAGCATTTT.

The V call is TRBV4-1, the J call TRBJ1-2; D not resolved. The germline CDR1 and CDR2 sequences are MGHRA and YSYEKL. The length of the CDR3 is 15 residues. Trimming left V 0 bases short and J 5 bases short, with 13 bases between. CDR3 DNA sequence: TGCGCCAGCAGCCAAGATGGATCGCAAAGGTATGGCTACACCTTC. Its translation is CASSQDGSQRYGYTF.

This sequence joins TRBV5-1 and TRBJ1-1; unclear D gene. Germline CDR1 reads SGHRS; CDR2 reads YFSETQ. Trimming removed 4 bases from V and 0 bases from J, with 10 bases in between. The CDR3 is 14 amino acids. CDR3 region: CASSVEKLNTEAFF. As DNA, the CDR3 is TGCGCCAGCAGCGTCGAAAAGTTGAACACTGAAGCTTTCTTT.

The chain uses TRBV29-1 and TRBJ2-2; 7 nucleotides agree with TRBD2. The CDR3 extends over 15 amino acids. Germline V gene sequence: CDR1 SQVTM, CDR2 ANQGSEA. The junction had 6 bases not matched to a gene; V was cut back by 1 base and J by 4 bases. The CDR3 loop is CSVEGGREFTGELFF. CDR3 DNA sequence: TGCAGCGTTGAAGGGGGGAGGGAGTTCACCGGGGAGCTGTTTTTT.

The chain is built from TRBV7-2 and TRBJ2-7; D is perhaps TRBD2 (6 bases). V gave up 5 bases and J gave up 7 bases, with 21 bases separating them. The V gene's germline CDR1 is SGHTA and CDR2 FQGNSA. The CDR3 extends over 15 amino acids. CDR3 coding DNA: TGTGCCAGCAGCCCCCACGGCGGGGACTTAGGGGAGCAGTACTTC. Protein: CASSPHGGDLGEQYF.

The chain carries TRBV4-1 and TRBJ1-1; possibly TRBD1 for D (6 bases). Deletions cut 2 bases from V and 1 base from J, with 11 bases between. The germline CDR1 and CDR2 sequences are MGHRA and YSYEKL. The CDR3 extends over 15 amino acids. CDR3 loop: CASSQIGTRNTEAFF. The CDR3 DNA reads as TGCGCCAGCAGCCAAATAGGGACAAGGAACACTGAAGCTTTCTTT.

The chain is built from TRBV5-1 and TRBJ2-6; 9 nucleotides agree with TRBD2. The germline gives CDR1 SGHRS, CDR2 YFSETQ. V dropped 0 bases and J dropped 0; count of bases not matched to a gene: 10. This CDR3 region has 20 residues. DNA for the CDR3: TGCGCCAGCAGCTTGGAACTTAGCGGGAGCGCCATCTCTGGGGCCAACGTCCTGACTTTC. Protein product: CASSLELSGSAISGANVLTF.

The chain combines TRBV4-1 with TRBJ2-1, with 7 bases identical to TRBD2. The CDR3 covers 16 residues. V dropped 1 base and J dropped 8; count of bases not matched to a gene: 11. Germline loops: CDR1 MGHRA, CDR2 YSYEKL. For the CDR3, the DNA is TGCGCCAGCAGCCAAGGTACGGGACTACTTCTATATGAGCAGTTCTTC. Translating it yields CASSQGTGLLLYEQFF.

The chain links TRBV5-4 to TRBJ1-2; D is ambiguous. Germline V CDR1 and CDR2: SGHNT, YYREEE (reference sequence). The length of the CDR3 is 14 residues. Trimming shortened V by 2 bases and J by 2 bases, and 10 bases separated the two germline ends. In DNA form, the CDR3 reads TGTGCCAGCAGCTTAACGGGTATGAACTATGGCTACACCTTC. Translating it yields CASSLTGMNYGYTF. Full variable domain (rest looked up from reference TRBV5-4 and TRBJ1-2): ETGVTQSPTHLIKTRGQQVTLRCSSQSGHNTVSWYQQALGQGPQFIFQYYREEENGRGNFPPRFSGLQFPNYSSELNVNALELDDSALYLCASSLTGMNYGYTFGSGTRLTVV.

The V call is TRBV2, the J call TRBJ2-5; no definite D call. Germline CDR1 and CDR2: SNHLY and FYNNEI. V gave up 8 bases and J gave up 1 base, with 5 bases separating them. This CDR3 is built from 11 residues. The CDR3 loop is CASAVQETQYF. DNA for the CDR3: TGTGCCAGCGCAGTCCAAGAGACCCAGTACTTC. The complete variable domain, with remaining parts taken from reference TRBV2 and TRBJ2-5, reads EPEVTQTPSHQVTQMGQEVILRCVPISNHLYFYWYRQILGQKVEFLVSFYNNEISEKSEIFDDQFSVERPDGSNFTLKIRSTKLEDSAMYFCASAVQETQYFGPGTRLLVL.

The rearrangement links TRBV10-3 to TRBJ2-1; 11 bases line up with TRBD2. The germline V gene encodes CDR1 ENHRY and CDR2 SYGVKD. The trim removed 4 bases at V and 6 bases at J, leaving 8 bases unmatched. The CDR3 has 16 amino acids. The CDR3 DNA is TGTGCCATCAGTGGACTAGCGGGACGAGGGGTCAATGAGCAGTTCTTC. It yields the protein CAISGLAGRGVNEQFF.

The V and J genes are TRBV28 and TRBJ2-1, with 9 bases matching TRBD2. The CDR3 is 14 amino acids. Per the germline V gene, CDR1 is MDHEN and CDR2 is SYDVKM. V trimming: 8 bases; J trimming: 4 bases; junction bases outside the gene matches: 6. The CDR3 protein is CASYKAGGYNEQFF. CDR3 in DNA: TGTGCCAGCTATAAGGCGGGAGGGTACAATGAGCAGTTCTTC.

As concerns this clone: Other DNA variants within this sample encode the same CDR3. The gene calls are TRBV7-3 and TRBJ2-7; 8 bases agree with TRBD2. The CDR3 totals 14 residues. Germline V gene data show CDR1 as SGHTA and CDR2 as FQGTGA. V lost 5 bases and J lost 0; bases outside the gene matches: 3. DNA for the CDR3: TGTGCCAGCAGCCTTAGCGGGAACTCCTACGAGCAGTACTTC. It specifies CASSLSGNSYEQYF.

This clone showed up just once. The chain is built from TRBV9 and TRBJ2-3; possible D gene TRBD1, 6 bases. The V end lost 2 bases, the J end lost 8 bases, and 9 bases lay between the germline ends. The CDR3 is made up of 12 amino acids. Germline V gene lookup returns CDR1 SGDLS and CDR2 YYNGEE. The CDR3 DNA is TGTGCCAGCAGCGTCCAACAGGGTACGCAGTATTTT. This gives the protein CASSVQQGTQYF. Full variable domain (missing parts from reference TRBV9 and TRBJ2-3): DSGVTQTPKHLITATGQRVTLRCSPRSGDLSVYWYQQSLDQGLQFLIQYYNGEERAKGNILERFSAQQFPDLHSELNLSSLELGDSALYFCASSVQQGTQYFGPGTRLTVL.

This clone occurred once. V is TRBV15 and J is TRBJ2-3, with D unclear. The CDR3 has 11 residues. Trimming left V 5 bases short and J 2 bases short, with 2 bases between. Germline CDR1 LNHNV, CDR2 YYDKDF (reference sequence). CDR3: CATSVTDTQYF. As DNA, the CDR3 is TGTGCCACCAGCGTCACAGATACGCAGTATTTT.

The gene calls are TRBV5-4 and TRBJ2-7, with 7 bases aligning to TRBD1. The J segment lost 3 bases and the V segment lost 4 bases, leaving 13 bases of the junction unmatched. The CDR3 is made up of 16 amino acids. The V gene's germline CDR1 is SGHNT and CDR2 YYREEE (reference sequence). The CDR3 protein is CASSPSWGQTVYEQYF. The CDR3 coding sequence is TGTGCCAGCAGCCCATCTTGGGGACAGACTGTCTACGAGCAGTACTTC. Filled out from reference TRBV5-4 and TRBJ2-7, the complete variable domain reads ETGVTQSPTHLIKTRGQQVTLRCSSQSGHNTVSWYQQALGQGPQFIFQYYREEENGRGNFPPRFSGLQFPNYSSELNVNALELDDSALYLCASSPSWGQTVYEQYFGPGTRLTVT.

The J gene is TRBJ2-7, the V gene TRBV5-6; 12 positions match TRBD1. From germline, CDR1 is SGHDT and CDR2 YYEEEE. Losses at the gene ends were 5 bases for V and 6 bases for J; bases not matched to a gene: 12. This CDR3 region has 16 residues. The CDR3 coding sequence is TGTGCCAGCAGTTACCCAATTGGGACAGGGGGCGGCGAGCAGTACTTC. This sequence encodes CASSYPIGTGGGEQYF.